This T cell receptor beta chain emerged from a study of T cells in Graves' hyperthyroidism and ophthalmopathy. In the study overall: At initial diagnosis, before any treatment had begun, peripheral blood was obtained.

Based on clinical symptoms, serum thyroxine and TRAb, thyroid ultrasound and orbital computed tomography, diagnoses were reached. The study, taken as a whole, reports: Ophthalmopathy stood apart from stable hyperthyroidism in a 13 V-J model. Most thyroid clonotypes that were expanded above 0.001 also turned up in blood.

Using RNA transcripts as the source, TCR beta CDR3 regions were amplified. First-round RT-PCR targeting the TCR CDR3 was performed with the HTBI primer set. TCRdb reprocessed the multiplex PCR reads with MiXCR, giving one entry per CDR3 protein. The repertoire has roughly 350,000 distinct CDR3 sequences, about 14% of them found once; the top ten carry around 25%. CDR1 and CDR2 from the germline V gene are SQVTM and ANQGSEA. The CDR3 has 18 amino acids. The J segment lost 1 base and the V segment lost 0 bases, leaving 8 bases of the junction unmatched. With respect to this clonotype: Its antigen is as yet unknown.

This TCR was recovered from a woman in her twenties or thirties with Graves' hyperthyroidism. This chain uses TRBV29-1 with TRBJ2-2; 10 bases match TRBD1. Sequences were obtained from blood. CDR3 amino acids: CSVEDLRDRGLNTGELFF. The CDR3 DNA reads as TGCAGCGTTGAAGATTTAAGGGACAGGGGTTTGAACACCGGGGAGCTGTTTTTT.